The T cell receptor (beta chain) described here comes from a study of cytomegalovirus exposure and HLA in healthy donors (dated by TCRdb to 2016 to 2017). As for the study more broadly: An earlier analysis of some 600 of the donors reported about 280 Gb of sequence data and roughly 120 million unique TCR beta sequences obtained from roughly 170 million T cells. Four to six DR-DQ haplotypes were handled as single units for association and clustering, since linkage in the cohort was strong. The later analysis used no new phenotypic data to find candidate immune exposures, relying instead on TCR beta sequences and their occurrence across donors. All discovery cohort repertoires had been generated on a single sequencing platform. Besides the first cohort of roughly 660 subjects, a separate validation cohort made up of about 120 different subjects was used. Across 300 to 400 genotyped donors of the cohort, an average of about 220,000 unique TCR beta nucleotide sequences per donor were sequenced, and 15% to 20% of those sequences were non-productive. Of the approximately 400 genotyped donors, 75% to 85% were placed in the genetic ancestry cluster associated with self-reported Caucasian donors. In an earlier analysis of a few hundred of the donors, high-throughput TCR beta sequencing was used to judge whether each TCR beta V gene segment behaved as functional or pseudogenic. Donor age, sex, ethnicity and CMV serostatus were compiled alongside the repertoire data. An early release that covered more than 550 HLA-typed donors contained about 300 gigabases of sequencing data and around 85 million unique TCR sequences. HLA typing included class I and class II loci at four-digit resolution. A later analysis re-analyzed previously published TCR beta repertoires from 666 donors and added high-resolution HLA genotyping to study TCR occurrence patterns. Genome-wide SNP genotypes for about 65% of the roughly 670 donors were used in a later genetic analysis, which treated that subset as a discovery cohort. To predict cytomegalovirus infection status, the study combined high-throughput TCR immunosequencing, statistical association of individual TCRs with disease status, and machine learning. The study used immunosequencing to profile the T cell repertoires of approximately 650 subjects and linked those repertoires to cytomegalovirus serostatus. The number of donors typed differed by locus, with roughly 620-630 for A, B, C, DRB1 and DQB1, around 520 for DQA1, about 610 for DPA1, and some 440 for DPB1. The study aimed to test whether cataloging public T cell receptors could reveal signatures of past pathogen exposure. Overall results and qualifications from the work: A further reported finding was that TCR beta sequences accurately predicted the HLA-A and HLA-B alleles for most subjects in the first cohort. Because HLA typing was unavailable for some donors at each locus, only the typed subset was used in association tests. In a later analysis, several top co-occurrence clusters were reported to appear linked to parvovirus B19, influenza, CMV and Epstein-Barr virus. It was suggested by the authors that the approach could potentially be generalized to other disease states and immunological phenotypes. Only TCR beta chains were sequenced in this cohort, and the absence of alpha or paired-chain data limited detectable features. While some public TCRs were present in many individuals, most TCR sequences turned up only very rarely across donors. In an earlier analysis of some 640 of the donors, most TCR beta V segments were observed in productive rearrangements about 87% or about 30% of the time, broadly matching IMGT annotations. A cluster of highly shared sequence variants was judged likely to represent a technical artifact of the sequencing pipeline. Compared with the roughly 710-donor mean, donors in an Asian-associated ancestry cluster had fewer N-insertions in productive TCRs, according to a later genetic analysis. When HLA alleles, especially DR and DQ, strongly co-occurred, TCR associations were difficult to assign to individual alleles. The classifier was reported to diagnose cytomegalovirus status with high specificity and sensitivity in both the original and validation cohorts. In a later genetic analysis, a missense DCLRE1C variant was associated with V-gene and J-gene trimming of TCR beta chains, and the association was replicated in an independent cohort. In a later analysis, 16,951 TCR beta sequences were associated with specific HLA alleles at a false discovery rate of 0.05. A later analysis found that most CMV-associated TCR beta chains appeared HLA-restricted, with HLA associations seemingly driven largely by CMV exposure. Because counts were too low, about 15 rarely observed V segments, including chromosome 9 orphons, were left out of the earlier analysis of some 600 of the donors. Correlated functional status among segregating V segments might reflect linkage disequilibrium, but an unknown experimental factor could not be ruled out. The study gave a list of about 150 TCR beta chains associated with cytomegalovirus. CMV serostatus was the only immune exposure information available for the cohort. A few of the identified cytomegalovirus-associated TCR beta chains were confirmed in vitro to be specific for cytomegalovirus antigens. Compared with equally common non-associated chains, HLA-associated TCR beta chains in a later analysis were more clonally expanded and had lower generation probabilities. Because the 87-base-pair reads could not distinguish some IMGT-functional V segments, including TRBV6-2 and TRBV6-3, those segments were excluded. The presence/absence analyses assumed that sequencing depth was roughly uniform across donors, and that assumption may not be true. In a later analysis, the rate of TCR association differed among HLA loci, with DRB1 alleles having the most associated TCRs and HLA-C alleles having the fewest.

The receptor library was made with the immunoSEQ multiplex PCR assay. For the multiplex PCR, a mixture combining 60 forward primers for TCR Vbeta segments and 13 reverse primers for TCR Jbeta segments was used. A multiplex PCR assay on genomic DNA amplified the CDR3 region of rearranged TCR beta genes. On the Illumina HiSeq System, the amplified TCR beta libraries were sequenced as 87-base-pair reads. For the original study's pipeline: In a later analysis, approximately 74 million unique TCR beta chains were counted across the roughly 610 repertoires, and roughly 10 million of these chains were shared by at least two donors. Raw reads were error-corrected and collapsed into unique sequences with a nearest-neighbor algorithm that merged closely related sequences to remove PCR and sequencing errors. V, D and J gene segments were assigned by aligning CDR3 sequences to IMGT reference sequences. For a sequence to be retained, a match of at least six nucleotides to both a V gene segment and a J gene segment was required. A rearrangement was called productive if the CDR3 had no stop codons and remained in frame with V and J, and every other rearrangement was called non-productive. CDR3 was defined by IMGT convention, running from the second conserved V-encoded cysteine to the conserved J-encoded phenylalanine. Sequences without an unambiguous match to a single V gene segment were excluded from the earlier analysis of about 630 of the donors. In an earlier analysis of around 590 of the donors, a V segment was called functional when productive rearrangements were above 56.7%, and segregating when the standard deviation between donors exceeded 5%. To diagnose cytomegalovirus status from the catalog of TCR beta chain sequences, a statistical classification framework was built. In a later analysis, TCR nucleotide sequences were compared against IMGT/GENE-DB human TR gene sequences so that V and J genes could be assigned. In a later analysis, CDR3 sequences and most-parsimonious VDJ recombination scenarios were assigned using the TCRdist pipeline. In a later analysis, every TCR beta chain was defined by the combination of its CDR3 amino acid sequence and its V-gene family, and reads without a unique V-gene family were dropped. As a way to deal with suspected cross-contamination and a sequencing artifact, a later analysis dropped under 600 nucleotide sequences that were highly shared and had low generation probability. In a later analysis, a clonal expansion index was calculated for each public chain from normalized within-repertoire ranks of inferred template counts. In a later analysis, generation probabilities were computed using a VDJ recombination model fitted to out-of-frame rearrangements, and the results were checked against IGoR. A later analysis scored TCR-TCR, TCR-HLA and TCR-CMV co-occurrence with hypergeometric tests, applying a repertoire-size bias correction to TCR pairs. A later analysis estimated false discovery rates by permuting HLA or CMV assignments 20 times. In a later analysis, co-occurring TCRs were grouped with DBSCAN, and TCRdist sequence similarity was added when clustering was performed within HLA-allele-positive subsets. Repertoires with fewer than 30,000 or more than 120,000 public chains, plus five repertoires with anomalous nucleotide sharing, were excluded from co-occurrence clustering. Not all clones reach the TCRdb copy of this immuneACCESS table, which keeps in-frame sequences only. Checked studies attribute under half of the gap to unresolved V genes and leave the rest unexplained. For V, J and clone size, that table is used; D and trimming come from the DNA. The sample table holds about 76,000 clones, of which approximately 70% were seen once. The ten largest clonotypes hold approximately 5% of the sample.

This clone occurred a few times. Its antigen has not been determined. Qualities for individual bases were not recorded, and no much larger clone is one base off. In total, just over 650 healthy bone marrow donors made up the cohort. At the time of sampling, all cohort members were nominally healthy, though unrecorded immune exposures were likely present. The donor tested CMV seropositive, placing the donor among the 289 seropositive members of the cohort. Each donor provided a peripheral blood sample, and peripheral blood mononuclear cells were used for TCR beta sequencing. The Qiagen DNeasy Blood Extraction Kit was used to extract genomic DNA from the blood cell samples. The CDR3, from cysteine to phenylalanine, totals 15 residues. Of the read, only the CDR3 DNA is kept; its 45 bases are in frame from base 1. Sequences WSHSY (CDR1) and SAAADI (CDR2) are obtained from the germline V gene. V and J lose 3 bases and 1 base, and a span of 12 bases separates them.

The source of this sequence is a man between 60 and 75 years old in good health and CMV-seropositive. What was sequenced was PBMCs. Recombination joined TRBV10-2 with TRBJ2-5, and TRBD1 may be the D gene, going by 5 matching bases. The DNA is TGCGCCAGCAGTGACGTCCGCAGGGCCCAAGAGACCCAGTACTTC. Protein translation: CASSDVRRAQETQYF.